These 18 T cell receptor beta chains originate from one sample sequenced in a study of a mutant IDH1 vaccine in newly diagnosed glioma. The time point: baseline, week 1 (first vaccination visit). Described treatment: pre-vaccination baseline after standard-of-care therapy. Profiled with immunoSEQ multiplex PCR; TCRdb holds only in-frame clones, not every one. The sample contains tens of thousands of clones, 60% to 85% of which appear only once. The material sequenced was PBMCs, taken from a glioma patient treated with radiotherapy, temozolomide or both. These receptor sequences come from a woman between 40 and 55 years old with glioma.

The chain is built from TRBV4-3 and TRBJ2-7; TRBD1 agrees at 7 bases. Germline V gene sequence: CDR1 LGHNA, CDR2 YSLEER. J gave up 2 bases and V 0 bases, and 4 bases lay outside the gene matches. The CDR3 contains 15 residues. CDR3 DNA sequence: TGCGCCAGCAGCCAAGACAGGGGGAATCCCTACGAGCAGTACTTC. Translating gives CASSQDRGNPYEQYF.

The chain joins TRBV7-6 to TRBJ1-1; maybe TRBD1 (5 bases). Germline CDR1 reads SGHVS; CDR2 reads FNYEAQ. V was cut by 1 base and J by 1 base, with 16 bases left in between. CDR3 length equals 17 residues. The chain's CDR3 is CASSLVGTPNRNTEAFF. The CDR3 DNA sequence: TGTGCCAGCAGCTTAGTTGGGACTCCGAATCGGAACACTGAAGCTTTCTTT.

The chain recombines TRBV6-4 with TRBJ2-3; D unresolved. The ends were cut back, 4 bases at V and 0 bases at J, with 11 bases in the middle. CDR3 length: 15 residues. Germline CDR1 reads MRHNA; CDR2 reads SNTAGT. CDR3 loop: CASSASLGSTDTQYF. The CDR3 DNA reads as TGTGCCAGCAGTGCCTCTCTGGGTAGCACAGATACGCAGTATTTT.

The chain carries TRBV6-6 and TRBJ1-1; TRBD1 aligns across 11 bases. Germline V CDR1 and CDR2: MNHNY, SVGAGI (reference sequence). Germline trimming cut 6 bases from V and 4 bases from J; bases unmatched to any gene: 4. This CDR3 is 14 amino acids long. The CDR3 DNA reads TGTGCCAGCAGCTGGGACAGGGGGAGCACTGAAGCTTTCTTT. Protein: CASSWDRGSTEAFF.

This clone was detected once. The chain couples TRBV11-3 to TRBJ2-7; TRBD1 agrees at 10 bases. After removal of 5 bases from V and 7 bases from J, the junction contained 11 bases not matched to a gene. CDR1 is SGHNT and CDR2 is YENEEA in the germline V gene. This CDR3 comprises 15 residues. Here the CDR3 DNA reads TGTGCCAGCAGCCCCGGGACAGGGGAAACAAGGGAGCAGTACTTC. Protein: CASSPGTGETREQYF.

V usage is TRBV5-6 and J usage is TRBJ1-2; the D gene is possibly TRBD1 (6 bases). CDR1 is SGHDT and CDR2 is YYEEEE in the germline V gene. CDR3 size: 15 residues. Deletions cut 8 bases from V and 5 bases from J, with 22 bases between. CDR3 nucleotides: TGTGCCAGTGTTTTACAGGGCCGGCATGAGTATGGCTACACCTTC. This encodes CASVLQGRHEYGYTF.

The chain links TRBV25-1 to TRBJ1-2, with 8 bases identical to TRBD1. The V and J ends lost 2 bases and 2 bases, in that order; junction bases with no gene match: 10. The length of the CDR3 is 17 residues. Germline V gene lookup returns CDR1 MGHDK and CDR2 SYGVNS. CDR3 DNA: TGTGCCAGCAGTGAAAGGGAAGGGACAGGATACAACTATGGCTACACCTTC. This codes for CASSEREGTGYNYGYTF.

The chain recombines TRBV5-6 with TRBJ1-5; 10 bases are shared with TRBD1. V shed 3 bases, J shed 2 bases, and the junction held 2 bases outside the gene matches. CDR3 length equals 15 residues. Germline V gives CDR1 SGHDT, CDR2 YYEEEE. DNA of the CDR3: TGTGCCAGCAGCTCCGGGACAGGGGGCAATCAGCCCCAGCATTTT. This codes for CASSSGTGGNQPQHF.

The chain employs TRBV7-8 and TRBJ2-3; unclear D gene. The CDR3 spans 14 residues. V gave up 1 base and J gave up 4 bases, with 9 bases separating them. The germline gives CDR1 SGHVS, CDR2 FQNEAQ. CDR3: CASSLGRIPDTQYF. CDR3 DNA: TGTGCCAGCAGCTTAGGACGGATCCCAGATACGCAGTATTTT.

This clone was detected only once. The rearrangement links TRBV4-3 to TRBJ1-1; weak D call: TRBD1 (6 bases). V lost 0 bases and J 5 bases, leaving 13 bases between the germline ends. The CDR3 sequence is 15 residues long. Looked up from germline, CDR1 is LGHNA and CDR2 is YSLEER. The CDR3 loop reads CASSQDRRTVTEAFF. CDR3 sequence (DNA): TGCGCCAGCAGCCAAGATCGGAGGACAGTGACTGAAGCTTTCTTT.

The rearrangement uses TRBV9 and TRBJ2-1; D assignment may be TRBD1 or TRBD2 (5 bases each). The CDR3 sequence is 11 residues long. Germline V lookup: CDR1 SGDLS, CDR2 YYNGEE. The V end lost 7 bases, the J end lost 14 bases, and 16 bases lay between the germline ends. For the CDR3, the DNA is TGTGCCAGCGGGGGTGACGATACAGAGTTCTTC. It is translated as CASGGDDTEFF. Based on the CDR3 plus reference TRBV9 and TRBJ2-1, the full variable domain is DSGVTQTPKHLITATGQRVTLRCSPRSGDLSVYWYQQSLDQGLQFLIQYYNGEERAKGNILERFSAQQFPDLHSELNLSSLELGDSALYFCASGGDDTEFFGPGTRLTVL.

The chain employs TRBV7-9 and TRBJ1-1; D is ambiguous. This CDR3 spans 14 amino acids. V lost 0 bases, J lost 7 bases, and 12 bases lay in between. Per the germline V gene, CDR1 is SEHNR and CDR2 is FQNEAQ (reference sequence). This CDR3 is CASSLAVEGNEAFF. CDR3 coding DNA: TGTGCCAGCAGCTTAGCGGTGGAGGGAAATGAAGCTTTCTTT.

This clone came up once. The CDR3, as DNA: TGTGCCTGGAGTTTATCACTGAACACTGAAGCTTTCTTT. Its translation: CAWSLSLNTEAFF. The chain joins TRBV30 to TRBJ1-1; D ambiguous. Germline lookup yields CDR1 GTSNPN and CDR2 SVGIG (reference sequence). This CDR3 is built from 13 residues. Trimming took off 2 bases at V and 0 bases at J, with 7 bases between the two ends. The whole variable domain, filled in from reference TRBV30 and TRBJ1-1, reads SQTIHQWPATLVQPVGSPLSLECTVEGTSNPNLYWYRQAAGRGLQLLFYSVGIGQISSEVPQNLSASRPQDRQFILSSKKLLLSDSGFYLCAWSLSLNTEAFFGQGTRLTVV.

The chain employs TRBV5-5 and TRBJ2-1, with 8 bases aligning to TRBD1. The CDR3 is 14 amino acids. Per germline, CDR1 SGHKS and CDR2 YYEKEE (reference sequence). J was trimmed by 15 bases and V by 5 bases; bases with no gene match: 16. The CDR3 sequence is CASRSLNGQGGTFF. CDR3 coding DNA: TGTGCCAGCAGATCTCTAAACGGACAGGGAGGTACGTTCTTC.

The V gene is TRBV7-9, the J gene TRBJ1-6; D gene ambiguous. Trimming shortened V by 1 base and J by 10 bases, and 5 bases separated the two germline ends. CDR3 length: 12 residues. Germline loops: CDR1 SEHNR, CDR2 FQNEAQ (reference sequence). CDR3 coding DNA: TGTGCCAGCAGCTTAGGCGAGTCACCCCTCCACTTT. Protein sequence: CASSLGESPLHF. Full variable domain (remainder filled in from reference TRBV7-9 and TRBJ1-6): DTGVSQNPRHKITKRGQNVTFRCDPISEHNRLYWYRQTLGQGPEFLTYFQNEAQLEKSRLLSDRFSAERPKGSFSTLEIQRTEQGDSAMYLCASSLGESPLHFGNGTRLTVT.

The V and J genes are TRBV14 and TRBJ1-1, with a weak D call TRBD1 (5 bases). V lost 3 bases and J lost 5, with 10 bases in between. The CDR3 has 13 amino acids. CDR1 is SGHDN and CDR2 is FVKESK in the germline V gene. CDR3 sequence reads: CASSQGLRTEAFF. The CDR3 region has the DNA TGTGCCAGCAGCCAGGGACTGAGAACTGAAGCTTTCTTT.

V gene TRBV2 combines with J gene TRBJ1-2; 12 bases align to TRBD1. Trimming cost V 6 bases and J 6 bases; bases outside gene matches: 8. The V gene's germline CDR1 is SNHLY and CDR2 FYNNEI. The CDR3 length is 15 residues. CDR3 residues: CASRGDRGRMDGYTF. DNA of the CDR3: TGTGCCAGCAGGGGGGACAGGGGGCGCATGGATGGCTACACCTTC.

V usage is TRBV30 and J usage is TRBJ2-1, with 12 bases lining up with TRBD2. CDR1 and CDR2 from the germline V gene are GTSNPN and SVGIG (reference sequence). J lost 0 bases, V lost 2 bases, and 5 bases had no gene match. The CDR3 length is 17 residues. CDR3 in amino acids: CAWSRTSGASSYNEQFF. Here the CDR3 DNA reads TGTGCCTGGAGTCGGACTAGCGGGGCCAGCTCCTACAATGAGCAGTTCTTC.